Below are 9 T cell receptor beta chains sequenced from a single sample in a study of early stage breast cancer tumors. Assay: immunoSEQ multiplex PCR; the TCRdb copy retains only in-frame clones and omits some. The profile shows 27,000 or so clones, 80% to 90% of them singletons. Sequences were obtained from blood. The source of these receptors is a person aged 50-59 years with breast cancer.

The J gene is TRBJ1-1, the V gene TRBV7-9; the D gene is possibly TRBD1 (5 bases). The V and J ends lost 1 base and 8 bases respectively, with 8 bases between them. The CDR3 sequence is 12 residues long. The germline V gene encodes CDR1 SEHNR and CDR2 FQNEAQ (reference sequence). The CDR3 protein is CASSLEGREAFF. As DNA, the CDR3 is TGTGCCAGCAGCTTAGAGGGACGGGAAGCTTTCTTT.

The chain carries TRBV18 and TRBJ2-7; possibly TRBD1 for D (6 bases). Germline V gene lookup returns CDR1 KGHSH and CDR2 LQKENI. This CDR3 is 14 amino acids long. With 0 bases removed from V and 3 bases from J, the gap between germline ends came to 9 bases. CDR3 bases: TGTGCCAGCTCACCACCGGACAGATACTACGAGCAGTACTTC. It translates to CASSPPDRYYEQYF.

The V gene is TRBV5-1, the J gene TRBJ2-3; TRBD2 is a possible D gene (5 bases). The CDR3 is 15 amino acids. V lost 0 bases, J lost 0 bases, and 8 bases lay in between. Germline loops: CDR1 SGHRS, CDR2 YFSETQ. CDR3 loop: CASSLEGASTDTQYF. As DNA, the CDR3 is TGCGCCAGCAGCTTGGAGGGAGCTAGCACAGATACGCAGTATTTT.

As DNA, the CDR3 is TGTGCCAGTAGGGGAGGGGAAGCGGGTAGCGCAGATACGCAGTATTTT. Its protein product is CASRGGEAGSADTQYF. The V and J genes are TRBV19 and TRBJ2-3; 7 bases match TRBD2. J gave up 4 bases and V 6 bases, and 13 bases lay outside the gene matches. Germline CDR1 LNHDA, CDR2 SQIVND (reference sequence). This CDR3 contains 16 residues. Supplemented by reference TRBV19 and TRBJ2-3, the full variable domain reads DGGITQSPKYLFRKEGQNVTLSCEQNLNHDAMYWYRQDPGQGLRLIYYSQIVNDFQKGDIAEGYSVSREKKESFPLTVTSAQKNPTAFYLCASRGGEAGSADTQYFGPGTRLTVL.

The gene calls are TRBV5-4 and TRBJ2-2; D gene ambiguous. The V end was cut by 4 bases, the J end by 1 base, with 11 bases between. This CDR3 has 15 amino acids. Looked up from germline, CDR1 is SGHNT and CDR2 is YYREEE (reference sequence). CDR3 amino acids: CASSAWVKNTGELFF. CDR3 sequence (DNA): TGTGCCAGCAGCGCCTGGGTGAAGAACACCGGGGAGCTGTTTTTT.

The chain uses TRBV25-1 and TRBJ2-1, with D possibly being TRBD1 (5 bases). From germline, CDR1 is MGHDK and CDR2 SYGVNS. Trimming stripped 11 bases from V and 3 bases from J, with 14 bases between. CDR3 length: 13 amino acids. The CDR3 reads CAAKGPYYNEQFF. CDR3 in DNA: TGTGCCGCTAAGGGGCCTTACTACAATGAGCAGTTCTTC. Supplemented by reference TRBV25-1 and TRBJ2-1, the full variable domain reads EADIYQTPRYLVIGTGKKITLECSQTMGHDKMYWYQQDPGMELHLIHYSYGVNSTEKGDLSSESTVSRIRTEHFPLTLESARPSHTSQYLCAAKGPYYNEQFFGPGTRLTVL.

V and J are TRBV19 and TRBJ1-1; 9 bases match TRBD1. CDR3 length: 14 amino acids. The trim removed 4 bases at V and 4 bases at J, leaving 4 bases unmatched. Per the germline V gene, CDR1 is LNHDA and CDR2 is SQIVND (reference sequence). The CDR3 here is CASSNRGQGTEAFF. As DNA, the CDR3 is TGTGCCAGTAGTAACAGGGGGCAGGGCACTGAAGCTTTCTTT.

The chain carries TRBV7-9 and TRBJ2-3, with D tentatively TRBD1 or TRBD2 (7 bases each). This CDR3 is built from 17 residues. Between the trimmed V and J ends, which lost 6 bases and 4 bases, there was a span of 23 bases. CDR1 is SEHNR and CDR2 is FQNEAQ in the germline V gene (reference sequence). CDR3 sequence: CASSGGVRGLDADTQYF. The CDR3 bases are TGTGCCAGCAGTGGGGGGGTGAGGGGGCTAGACGCAGATACGCAGTATTTT.

The J gene is TRBJ2-5, the V gene TRBV2; 13 positions match TRBD2. The trim removed 7 bases at V and 7 bases at J, leaving 9 bases unmatched. Germline CDR1 reads SNHLY; CDR2 reads FYNNEI. The CDR3 is 15 residues long. Here the CDR3 DNA reads TGTGCCAGCACCGAGACTAGCGGGAGGTCGGGGACCCAGTACTTC. Translation gives CASTETSGRSGTQYF.